Listed here are 30 T cell receptor beta chains from one sample, sequenced in a study of CD8+CD57+ T cells in acquired aplastic anemia. Profiling that covered TCR beta VDJ and CDR3 relied on genomic DNA as its template. MiXCR, applied by TCRdb to the reads, yields one record per CDR3 protein. This sample has some 200,000 distinct CDR3 sequences, with around 32% found just once. What was sequenced was sorted CD4+, CD8+, or CD8+CD57+ T cells (not recorded which) from PBMCs. All receptors derive from a human donor in good health, serving as a control.

This clonotype was counted between two and nine times. The genes are TRBV5-6 and TRBJ2-2; D could derive from TRBD1 or TRBD2 (6 bases each). Per germline, CDR1 SGHDT and CDR2 YYEEEE. V lost 4 bases, J lost 0 bases, and 13 bases lay in between. The CDR3 is 16 amino acids. CDR3 amino acids: CASSVGGGPNTGELFF. DNA for the CDR3: TGTGCCAGCAGCGTGGGGGGCGGGCCGAACACCGGGGAGCTGTTTTTT.

The table lists this clonotype with many counts. The rearrangement joins TRBV15 to TRBJ2-7, with D tentatively TRBD1 (6 bases). This CDR3 has 16 residues. The V and J ends lost 2 bases and 2 bases respectively, with 16 bases between them. In germline, CDR1 is LNHNV, CDR2 YYDKDF (reference sequence). The CDR3 spells CATSRSPGQATYEQYF. The CDR3 nucleotides read TGTGCCACCAGCAGATCACCGGGACAAGCTACCTACGAGCAGTACTTC.

The V gene is TRBV3-1, the J gene TRBJ1-3; TRBD1 is a possible D gene (5 bases). Germline CDR1 reads LGHDT; CDR2 reads YNNKEL (reference sequence). Trimming pared 1 base from V and 8 bases from J, leaving 6 bases between. CDR3 length equals 12 residues. In nucleotides, the CDR3 is TGTGCCAGCAGCCAAGTCAGGGACACCATATATTTT. It codes for CASSQVRDTIYF.

This clonotype was recorded at least ten times. The gene calls are TRBV20-1 and TRBJ1-1; D might be TRBD1 (5 bases). Germline V gene data show CDR1 as DFQATT and CDR2 as SNEGSKA (reference sequence). The V end lost 1 base, the J end lost 3 bases, and 15 bases lay between the germline ends. This CDR3 is built from 15 residues. The CDR3 DNA sequence: TGCAGTGCTAGAGGGCTCGCCGAGGGGTACACTGAAGCTTTCTTT. It is translated as CSARGLAEGYTEAFF.

This clonotype was seen many times. V is TRBV20-1 and J is TRBJ2-7; no reliable D call. Looked up from germline, CDR1 is DFQATT and CDR2 is SNEGSKA (reference sequence). CDR3 size: 11 residues. Trimming took 5 bases from V and 3 from J, leaving 8 bases between them. The CDR3 DNA follows: TGCAGTGCTTCAAACGACTACGAGCAGTACTTC. It is translated as CSASNDYEQYF.

V and J are TRBV7-7 and TRBJ2-2; possibly TRBD1 for D (6 bases). CDR1 is SSHAT and CDR2 is FNYEAQ in the germline V gene (reference sequence). The CDR3 totals 16 residues. V was trimmed by 5 bases and J by 4 bases, leaving 17 bases between them. The CDR3 region is CASSPLGAGGTGELFF. The CDR3 DNA follows: TGTGCCAGCAGCCCGTTGGGGGCTGGGGGCACCGGGGAGCTGTTTTTT.

The genes are TRBV7-6 and TRBJ1-1; TRBD1 aligns across 12 bases. The CDR3 consists of 16 residues. The V gene's germline CDR1 is SGHVS and CDR2 FNYEAQ. V dropped 3 bases and J dropped 5; count of bases not matched to a gene: 7. CDR3 residues: CASSFSPGQGATEAFF. The CDR3 DNA reads as TGTGCCAGCAGCTTCTCACCGGGACAGGGGGCAACTGAAGCTTTCTTT.

This clonotype came up a few times. The chain uses TRBV12-3 or TRBV12-4 and TRBJ1-2; 10 bases fit TRBD1. The CDR3 runs 18 residues. V was pared by 3 bases and J by 8 bases, with 18 bases of the junction left unmatched. Written as DNA, the CDR3 is TGTGCCAGCAGTTTCCAACCACGCGACAGGGGGCCGGTAATCGGCTACACCTTC. Protein sequence: CASSFQPRDRGPVIGYTF.

This clonotype has at least ten counts. This chain links TRBV12-3 or TRBV12-4 with TRBJ2-7; D gene unclear. There are 15 residues in the CDR3. V lost 6 bases and J 1 base, leaving 16 bases between the germline ends. The CDR3 DNA sequence: TGTGCCAGCAGCGAGACGAGGACCGTGTCCTACGAGCAGTACTTC. This gives the protein CASSETRTVSYEQYF.

This clonotype was observed at least ten times. The gene calls are TRBV12-3 or TRBV12-4 and TRBJ2-7, with a possible D match to TRBD1 (5 bases). The CDR3 consists of 15 residues. Between the trimmed V and J ends, which lost 5 bases and 2 bases, there was a span of 16 bases. The CDR3 DNA reads TGTGCCAGCAGTCGTCAGGGATTCCGAACCTACGAGCAGTACTTC. Translating gives CASSRQGFRTYEQYF.

This chain joins TRBV19 and TRBJ2-1; 10 bases fit TRBD2. V lost 3 bases, J lost 9 bases, and 5 bases stayed unmatched. This CDR3 has 14 amino acids. The germline V gene encodes CDR1 LNHDA and CDR2 SQIVND (reference sequence). This CDR3 reads CASSITSGITEQFF. CDR3 coding DNA: TGTGCCAGTAGTATCACTAGCGGGATTACTGAGCAGTTCTTC.

This chain uses TRBV3-1 with TRBJ2-1; 10 bases are a match to TRBD2. Germline CDR1 reads LGHDT; CDR2 reads YNNKEL (reference sequence). Losses at the gene ends were 4 bases for V and 7 bases for J; bases not matched to a gene: 7. The length of the CDR3 is 15 residues. This chain's CDR3 is CASSPSGRAVNEQFF. The CDR3 DNA follows: TGTGCCAGCAGCCCCAGCGGGAGGGCGGTAAATGAGCAGTTCTTC.

CDR3 bases: TGTGCCAGTAGTATGTCAGGGGATGAAAAACTGTTTTTT. It codes for CASSMSGDEKLFF. The chain combines TRBV19 with TRBJ1-4; a possible D gene is TRBD1 (6 bases). CDR1 is LNHDA, CDR2 SQIVND, per germline (reference sequence). CDR3 length: 13 amino acids. V was pared by 3 bases and J by 6 bases, with 8 bases between.

This clonotype has ten or more counts. This chain links TRBV10-3 with TRBJ2-7; tentative D call: TRBD1 (6 bases). The V gene lost 8 bases and the J gene lost 4 bases, with 9 bases spanning the gap. Germline V gene lookup returns CDR1 ENHRY and CDR2 SYGVKD. This CDR3 has 11 residues. The CDR3 DNA is TGTGCCATCGGACAGCAATACGAGCAGTACTTC. This translates into CAIGQQYEQYF.

This clonotype was seen repeatedly, ten times or more. The gene calls are TRBV29-1 and TRBJ2-2; D remains unclear. Between the trimmed V and J ends, which lost 6 bases and 1 base, there was a span of 9 bases. Germline V gene lookup returns CDR1 SQVTM and CDR2 ANQGSEA. This CDR3 region has 13 residues. Here the CDR3 reads CSVRERNTGELFF. The DNA for the CDR3 is TGCAGCGTGAGAGAGAGGAACACCGGGGAGCTGTTTTTT.

The chain has TRBV7-9 and TRBJ1-6; D perhaps matches TRBD1 (5 bases). This CDR3 is built from 14 residues. The V end lost 2 bases, the J end lost 7 bases, and 9 bases lay between the germline ends. Germline CDR1 reads SEHNR; CDR2 reads FQNEAQ (reference sequence). The CDR3 nucleotides read TGTGCCAGCAGCTTATTCGGGACGAATTCACCCCTCCACTTT. It codes for CASSLFGTNSPLHF.

Concerning this clonotype: This may stem from a read error, because a much larger clone lies one nucleotide away. This sequence joins TRBV20-1 and TRBJ2-1, with D perhaps TRBD2 (7 bases). The CDR3 spans 12 residues. V was clipped by 7 bases and J by 5 bases, with 12 bases between them. CDR1 DFQATT and CDR2 SNEGSKA come from the germline V gene (reference sequence). CDR3 DNA sequence: TGCAGTGTTAGGGGGGGAGACAATGAGCAGTTCTTC. It encodes CSVRGGDNEQFF.

The CDR3 region is CASSLTGINYGYTF. CDR3 bases: TGTGCCAGCAGTCTAACAGGGATTAACTATGGCTACACCTTC. The rearrangement uses TRBV7-9 and TRBJ1-2; TRBD1 is a possible D gene (6 bases). V dropped 6 bases and J dropped 1 base, with 12 bases sitting between them. CDR3 size: 14 residues. The V gene's germline CDR1 is SEHNR and CDR2 FQNEAQ (reference sequence).

As for this clonotype: Because it lacks the conserved phenylalanine or tryptophan at the end, this CDR3 is likely a read error. The chain carries TRBV27 and TRBJ1-2, with TRBD1 as a possible D gene (6 bases). The germline gives CDR1 MNHEY, CDR2 SMNVEV (reference sequence). V was trimmed by 7 bases and J by 5 bases, leaving 14 bases between them. The CDR3 sequence is 13 residues long. The CDR3 coding sequence is TGTGCCAGCAAGGGGGACACCGAGTATGGCTACACCTCC. This encodes CASKGDTEYGYTS.

This clonotype was observed a few times. The rearrangement joins TRBV6-1 to TRBJ2-1; D possibly corresponds to TRBD1 (6 bases). V dropped 5 bases and J dropped 2 bases, with 16 bases sitting between them. Germline CDR1 reads MNHNS; CDR2 reads SASEGT. The CDR3 totals 16 residues. The CDR3 spells CASSLTDSFAYNEQFF. Here the CDR3 DNA reads TGTGCCAGCAGTCTTACGGACAGCTTTGCCTACAATGAGCAGTTCTTC.

The sample holds a few counts of this clonotype. The chain uses TRBV20-1 and TRBJ2-5, with 9 bases matching TRBD2. The CDR3 length is 16 residues. V shed 0 bases, J shed 1 base, and the junction held 6 bases outside the gene matches. Per the germline V gene, CDR1 is DFQATT and CDR2 is SNEGSKA (reference sequence). The CDR3 coding sequence is TGCAGTGCTAGAGACCCTCCGACTAGCGGCCAAGAGACCCAGTACTTC. Protein product: CSARDPPTSGQETQYF.

The rearrangement links TRBV4-1 to TRBJ1-3, with unresolved D. Per germline, CDR1 MGHRA and CDR2 YSYEKL. The CDR3 spans 15 residues. V lost 6 bases and J lost 0, with 12 bases in between. The CDR3 bases are TGCGCCAGCAGGGAGGGCTGGAGCTCTGGAAACACCATATATTTT. This translates into CASREGWSSGNTIYF.

This clonotype was found many times. The chain couples TRBV20-1 to TRBJ2-3; D is perhaps TRBD2 (6 bases). This CDR3 has 14 amino acids. Germline V lookup: CDR1 DFQATT, CDR2 SNEGSKA (reference sequence). The germline V and J ends were trimmed by 6 bases and 7 bases, with 20 bases remaining between them. Here the CDR3 reads CSALGLLEENTQYF. DNA of the CDR3: TGCAGTGCGCTGGGACTCCTCGAAGAAAATACGCAGTATTTT.

This clonotype occurred many times. The chain carries TRBV20-1 and TRBJ1-6; 9 positions match TRBD1. J lost 9 bases, V lost 5 bases, and 8 bases had no gene match. Germline assignment: CDR1 DFQATT and CDR2 SNEGSKA (reference sequence). The CDR3 sequence is 14 residues long. The CDR3 loop is CSAGRDREISPLHF. The CDR3 DNA sequence: TGCAGTGCTGGCCGGGACAGGGAAATTTCACCCCTCCACTTT.

V usage is TRBV19 and J usage is TRBJ1-2; maybe TRBD1 (6 bases). The CDR3 extends over 12 amino acids. The V gene lost 5 bases and the J gene lost 12 bases, with 16 bases spanning the gap. Germline V gene data show CDR1 as LNHDA and CDR2 as SQIVND (reference sequence). The chain's CDR3 is CASSPRQERNTF. The DNA of the CDR3 is TGTGCCAGTAGTCCCCGACAGGAAAGAAACACCTTC.

The sample holds a few counts of this clonotype. The chain joins TRBV5-6 to TRBJ2-7, with 9 bases lining up with TRBD1. J was trimmed by 2 bases and V by 0 bases; bases with no gene match: 3. The CDR3 has 15 residues. CDR1 and CDR2 from the germline V gene are SGHDT and YYEEEE. The CDR3 DNA is TGTGCCAGCAGCTTGGGGACAGGGGTTGCCTACGAGCAGTACTTC. This translates into CASSLGTGVAYEQYF. Full variable domain (missing parts from reference TRBV5-6 and TRBJ2-7): DAGVTQSPTHLIKTRGQQVTLRCSPKSGHDTVSWYQQALGQGPQFIFQYYEEEERQRGNFPDRFSGHQFPNYSSELNVNALLLGDSALYLCASSLGTGVAYEQYFGPGTRLTVT.

The rearrangement joins TRBV6-1 to TRBJ1-1; 7 nucleotides agree with TRBD1. Germline V gene lookup returns CDR1 MNHNS and CDR2 SASEGT. V was clipped by 7 bases and J by 4 bases; unmatched bases: 15. The CDR3 has 16 residues. The CDR3 sequence is CASTSRNGAGGTEAFF. CDR3 DNA sequence: TGTGCCAGCACCTCCCGCAACGGGGCAGGGGGCACTGAAGCTTTCTTT.

The chain is built from TRBV11-3 and TRBJ2-6; D call uncertain. V was shortened by 6 bases and J by 4 bases, with 16 bases between the two germline ends. The CDR3 consists of 16 residues. Germline V lookup: CDR1 SGHNT, CDR2 YENEEA. The CDR3 DNA reads TGTGCCAGCAGTTACCCCAAAACCTCCGGGGCCAACGTCCTGACTTTC. Translated, it gives CASSYPKTSGANVLTF.

This clonotype was seen ten or more times. The rearrangement uses TRBV2 and TRBJ1-1; D uncertain. CDR3 length equals 10 residues. V was cut by 2 bases and J by 7 bases, with 2 bases left in between. Germline values: CDR1 SNHLY, CDR2 FYNNEI. The CDR3 loop reads CASSEFEAFF. The CDR3 nucleotides are TGTGCCAGCAGTGAATTTGAAGCTTTCTTT.

A word on this clonotype: A clone one base away is much larger, so this may be a read error. The V call is TRBV10-3, the J call TRBJ1-2; the D is unclear. This CDR3 spans 13 amino acids. Germline V gene data show CDR1 as ENHRY and CDR2 as SYGVKD. CDR3 region: CASRLTDNCGYTF. The DNA of the CDR3 is TGTGCCAGCAGGCTAACAGATAACTGTGGCTACACCTTC.